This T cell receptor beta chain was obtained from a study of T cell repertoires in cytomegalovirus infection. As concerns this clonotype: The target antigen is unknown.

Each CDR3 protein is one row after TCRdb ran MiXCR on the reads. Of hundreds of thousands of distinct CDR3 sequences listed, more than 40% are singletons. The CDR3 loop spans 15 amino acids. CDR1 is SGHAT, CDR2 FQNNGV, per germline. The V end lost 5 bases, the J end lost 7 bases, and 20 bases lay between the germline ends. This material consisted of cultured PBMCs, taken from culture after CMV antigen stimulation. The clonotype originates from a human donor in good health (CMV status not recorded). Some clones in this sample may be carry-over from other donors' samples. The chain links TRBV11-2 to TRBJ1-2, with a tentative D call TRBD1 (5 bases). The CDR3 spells CASSRSVPRVTGYTF. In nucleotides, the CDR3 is TGTGCCAGCAGCCGATCGGTGCCCAGGGTAACTGGCTACACCTTC.